This TCR beta chain was captured by sequencing in a study of CD8 T cells in ankylosing spondylitis. A remark on this clonotype: This clone may be a read error of a much larger clone one base away.

One entry per CDR3 protein results from TCRdb running MiXCR on the 5' RACE reads. Of hundreds of thousands of distinct CDR3 sequences listed, under 30% are singletons. V trimming: 5 bases; J trimming: 3 bases; junction bases outside the gene matches: 7. From germline, CDR1 is WNHNN and CDR2 SYGVQD (reference sequence). There are 15 residues in the CDR3. This sequence originates from a male donor with ankylosing spondylitis or in good health (not recorded which). This chain joins TRBV10-1 and TRBJ2-7; 10 bases agree with TRBD1. Input material: blood, either unsorted or a sorted T cell fraction (not recorded which). CDR3 amino acids: CASSYGTGAYYEQYF. For the CDR3, the DNA is TGCGCCAGCAGTTACGGGACAGGGGCCTACTACGAGCAGTACTTC.